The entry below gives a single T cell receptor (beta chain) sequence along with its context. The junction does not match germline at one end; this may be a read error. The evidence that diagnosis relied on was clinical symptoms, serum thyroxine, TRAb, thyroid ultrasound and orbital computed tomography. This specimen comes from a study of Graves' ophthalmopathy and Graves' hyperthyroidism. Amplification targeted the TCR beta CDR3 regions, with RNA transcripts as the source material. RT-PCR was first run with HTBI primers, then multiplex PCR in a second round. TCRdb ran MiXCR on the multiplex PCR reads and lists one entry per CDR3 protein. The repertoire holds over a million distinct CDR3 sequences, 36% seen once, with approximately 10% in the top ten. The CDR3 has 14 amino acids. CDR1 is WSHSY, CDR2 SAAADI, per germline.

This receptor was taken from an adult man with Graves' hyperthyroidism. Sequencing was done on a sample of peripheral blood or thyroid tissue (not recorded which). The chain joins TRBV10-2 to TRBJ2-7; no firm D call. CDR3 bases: TGTGCCAGCAGTTCCCCCCACGGTAACTACGAGCAGTACTTC. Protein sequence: CASSSPHGNYEQYF.